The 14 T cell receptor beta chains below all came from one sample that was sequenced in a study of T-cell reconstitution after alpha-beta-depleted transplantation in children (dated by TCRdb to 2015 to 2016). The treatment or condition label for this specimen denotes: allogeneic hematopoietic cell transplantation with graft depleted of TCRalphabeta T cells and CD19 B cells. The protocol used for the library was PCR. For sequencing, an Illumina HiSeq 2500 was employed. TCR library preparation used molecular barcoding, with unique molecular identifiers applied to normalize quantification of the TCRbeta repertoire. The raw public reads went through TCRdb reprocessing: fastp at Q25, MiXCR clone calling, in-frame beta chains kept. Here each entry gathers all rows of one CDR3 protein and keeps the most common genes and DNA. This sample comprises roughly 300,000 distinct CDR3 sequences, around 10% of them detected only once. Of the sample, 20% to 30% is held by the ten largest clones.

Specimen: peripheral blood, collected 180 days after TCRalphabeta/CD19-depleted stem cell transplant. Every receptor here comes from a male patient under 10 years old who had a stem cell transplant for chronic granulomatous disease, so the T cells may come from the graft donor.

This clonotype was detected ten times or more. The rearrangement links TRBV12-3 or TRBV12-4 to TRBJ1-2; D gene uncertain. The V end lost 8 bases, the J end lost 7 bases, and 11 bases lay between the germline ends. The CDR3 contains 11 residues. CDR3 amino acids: CASENEGGYTF. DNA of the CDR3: TGTGCCAGCGAAAATGAGGGTGGCTACACCTTC.

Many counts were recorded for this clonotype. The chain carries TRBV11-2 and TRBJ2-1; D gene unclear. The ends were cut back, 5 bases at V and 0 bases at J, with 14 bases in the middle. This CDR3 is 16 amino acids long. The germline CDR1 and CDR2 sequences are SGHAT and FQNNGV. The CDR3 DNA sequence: TGTGCCAGCAGCCGCGCTTTTACTCACTCCTACAATGAGCAGTTCTTC. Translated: CASSRAFTHSYNEQFF. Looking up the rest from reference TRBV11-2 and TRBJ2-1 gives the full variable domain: EAGVAQSPRYKIIEKRQSVAFWCNPISGHATLYWYQQILGQGPKLLIQFQNNGVVDDSQLPKDRFSAERLKGVDSTLKIQPAKLEDSAVYLCASSRAFTHSYNEQFFGPGTRLTVL.

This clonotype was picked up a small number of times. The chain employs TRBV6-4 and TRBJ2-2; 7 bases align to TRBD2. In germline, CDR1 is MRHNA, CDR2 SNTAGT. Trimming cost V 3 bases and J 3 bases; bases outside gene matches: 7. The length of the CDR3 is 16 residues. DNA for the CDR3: TGTGCCAGCAGTGAATGGGCGGGAGTCGACACCGGGGAGCTGTTTTTT. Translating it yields CASSEWAGVDTGELFF.

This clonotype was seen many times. The CDR3 loop is CSAASGLRAGGGPAQYF. The CDR3 coding sequence is TGCAGTGCTGCCTCGGGACTCCGGGCGGGTGGGGGTCCGGCCCAGTACTTC. The genes are TRBV20-1 and TRBJ2-5; weak D call: TRBD2 (6 bases). V was trimmed by 5 bases and J by 9 bases, leaving 31 bases between them. From germline, CDR1 is DFQATT and CDR2 SNEGSKA (reference sequence). This CDR3 has 17 residues.

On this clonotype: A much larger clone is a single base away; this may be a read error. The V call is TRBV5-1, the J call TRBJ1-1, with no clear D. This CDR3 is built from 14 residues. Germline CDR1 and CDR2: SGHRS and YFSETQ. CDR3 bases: TGCGCCTGCAGCTTGGCGTCTGGGGAGCGAGAAGCTTTCTTT. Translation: CACSLASGEREAFF.

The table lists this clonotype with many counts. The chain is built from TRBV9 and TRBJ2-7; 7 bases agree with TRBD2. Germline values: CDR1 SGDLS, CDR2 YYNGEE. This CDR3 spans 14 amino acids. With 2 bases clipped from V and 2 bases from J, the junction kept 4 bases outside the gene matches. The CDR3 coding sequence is TGTGCCAGCAGCGTGCTAGCGGCCCCCTACGAGCAGTACTTC. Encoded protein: CASSVLAAPYEQYF.

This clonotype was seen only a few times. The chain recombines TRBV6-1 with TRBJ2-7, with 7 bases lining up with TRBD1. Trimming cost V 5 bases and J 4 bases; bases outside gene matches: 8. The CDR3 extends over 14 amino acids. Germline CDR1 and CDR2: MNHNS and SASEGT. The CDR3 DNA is TGTGCCAGCAGTCGTTATAACAGGGGTTACGAGCAGTACTTC. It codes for CASSRYNRGYEQYF.

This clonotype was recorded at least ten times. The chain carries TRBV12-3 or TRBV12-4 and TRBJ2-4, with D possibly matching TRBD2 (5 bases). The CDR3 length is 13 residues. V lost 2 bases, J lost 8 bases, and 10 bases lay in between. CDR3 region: CASSLFIGDIQYF. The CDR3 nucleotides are TGTGCCAGCAGTTTATTTATCGGGGACATTCAGTACTTC.

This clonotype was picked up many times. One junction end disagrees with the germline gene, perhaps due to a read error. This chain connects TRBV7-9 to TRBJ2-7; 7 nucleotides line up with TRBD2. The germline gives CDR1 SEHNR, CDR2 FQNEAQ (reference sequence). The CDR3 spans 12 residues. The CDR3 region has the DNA TGTGCCAGCAGCTTAGGAGAGGCGGGACTAAACTTC. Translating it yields CASSLGEAGLNF. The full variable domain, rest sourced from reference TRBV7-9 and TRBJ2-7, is DTGVSQNPRHKITKRGQNVTFRCDPISEHNRLYWYRQTLGQGPEFLTYFQNEAQLEKSRLLSDRFSAERPKGSFSTLEIQRTEQGDSAMYLCASSLGEAGLNFGPGTRLTVT.

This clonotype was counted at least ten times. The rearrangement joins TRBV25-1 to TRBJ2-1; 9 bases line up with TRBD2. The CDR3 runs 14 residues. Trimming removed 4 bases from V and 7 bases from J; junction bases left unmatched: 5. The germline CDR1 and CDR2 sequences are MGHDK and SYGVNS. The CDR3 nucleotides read TGTGCCAGCAGTGTTAGCGGGAGTGGTAATGAGCAGTTCTTC. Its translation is CASSVSGSGNEQFF.

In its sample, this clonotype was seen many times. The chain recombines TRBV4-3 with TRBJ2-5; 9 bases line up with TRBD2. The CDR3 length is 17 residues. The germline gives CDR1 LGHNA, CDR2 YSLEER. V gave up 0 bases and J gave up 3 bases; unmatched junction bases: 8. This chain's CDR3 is CASSQEPRTSVEETQYF. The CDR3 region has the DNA TGCGCCAGCAGCCAAGAACCGAGGACTAGCGTCGAAGAGACCCAGTACTTC.

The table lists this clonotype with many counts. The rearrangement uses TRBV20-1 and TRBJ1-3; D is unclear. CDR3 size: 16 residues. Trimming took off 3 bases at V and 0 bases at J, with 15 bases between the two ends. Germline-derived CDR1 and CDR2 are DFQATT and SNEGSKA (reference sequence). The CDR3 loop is CSASPSAAHSGNTIYF. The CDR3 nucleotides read TGCAGTGCTAGCCCGTCCGCGGCCCACTCTGGAAACACCATATATTTT.

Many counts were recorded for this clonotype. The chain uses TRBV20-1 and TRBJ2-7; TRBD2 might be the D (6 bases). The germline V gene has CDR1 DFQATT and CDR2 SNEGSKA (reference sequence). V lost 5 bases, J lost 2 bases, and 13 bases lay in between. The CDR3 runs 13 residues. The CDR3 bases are TGCAGTGCTGCTAGCGCCGTACCCTACGAGCAGTACTTC. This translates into CSAASAVPYEQYF.

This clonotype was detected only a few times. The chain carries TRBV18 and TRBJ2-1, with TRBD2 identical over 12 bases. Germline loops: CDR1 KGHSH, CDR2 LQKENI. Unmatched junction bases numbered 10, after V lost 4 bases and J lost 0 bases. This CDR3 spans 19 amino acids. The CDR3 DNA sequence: TGTGCCAGCTCACAAAGGACTAGCGGGAAGGTGGGCTCCTACAATGAGCAGTTCTTC. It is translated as CASSQRTSGKVGSYNEQFF.